Below are 11 T cell receptor beta chains sequenced from a single sample in a study of blood T cell repertoires in COVID-19. Sequenced by immunoSEQ multiplex PCR; TCRdb stores in-frame clones only, minus some. Altogether about 180,000 clones are present, approximately 82% being singletons, with the ten largest covering roughly 18%. The specimen was PBMCs or T cells enriched from blood (not recorded which). The source of these receptors is a man aged 55 to 70 who had recovered from COVID-19.

The J gene is TRBJ2-7, the V gene TRBV18; 10 bases are a match to TRBD2. CDR1 and CDR2 (germline): KGHSH, LQKENI. V gave up 4 bases and J gave up 4 bases; unmatched junction bases: 10. The CDR3 is 16 amino acids. The chain's CDR3 is CASSLEPSGGRYEQYF. In DNA, the CDR3 is TGTGCCAGCTCACTCGAGCCTAGCGGGGGCCGTTACGAGCAGTACTTC.

The chain links TRBV11-2 to TRBJ1-1; D is unresolved. The CDR3 sequence is 12 residues long. Germline V CDR1 and CDR2: SGHAT, FQNNGV. The V and J ends lost 3 bases and 6 bases respectively, with 8 bases between them. CDR3 bases: TGTGCCAGCAGCTTGGAGGTGGCTGAAGCTTTCTTT. The encoded protein is CASSLEVAEAFF.

The genes are TRBV11-3 and TRBJ2-3, with 8 nucleotides matching TRBD1. This CDR3 is 16 amino acids long. J lost 2 bases, V lost 0 bases, and 4 bases had no gene match. Germline CDR1 reads SGHNT; CDR2 reads YENEEA. CDR3 sequence reads: CASSLDGRGLTDTQYF. The CDR3 nucleotides read TGTGCCAGCAGCTTAGATGGCAGGGGGCTCACAGATACGCAGTATTTT. The whole variable domain, filled in from reference TRBV11-3 and TRBJ2-3, reads EAGVVQSPRYKIIEKKQPVAFWCNPISGHNTLYWYLQNLGQGPELLIRYENEEAVDDSQLPKDRFSAERLKGVDSTLKIQPAELGDSAVYLCASSLDGRGLTDTQYFGPGTRLTVL.

This sequence joins TRBV7-9 and TRBJ2-3; D unresolved. Germline V gene sequence: CDR1 SEHNR, CDR2 FQNEAQ (reference sequence). The CDR3 has 15 residues. V lost 1 base, J lost 3 bases, and 11 bases lay in between. CDR3 nucleotides: TGTGCCAGCAGCTTAGGGTCATTGAGGACAGATACGCAGTATTTT. The encoded protein is CASSLGSLRTDTQYF.

V usage is TRBV7-2 and J usage is TRBJ2-3; 11 nucleotides agree with TRBD2. Germline lookup yields CDR1 SGHTA and CDR2 FQGNSA. CDR3 size: 17 residues. Germline trimming cut 0 bases from V and 2 bases from J; bases unmatched to any gene: 4. The CDR3 is CASSLAVLAGATDTQYF. Here the CDR3 DNA reads TGTGCCAGCAGCTTAGCGGTACTAGCGGGGGCCACAGATACGCAGTATTTT.

V is TRBV6-5 and J is TRBJ2-1, with 9 bases matching TRBD1. The J segment lost 2 bases and the V segment lost 7 bases, leaving 6 bases of the junction unmatched. This CDR3 is built from 15 residues. CDR1 MNHEY and CDR2 SVGAGI come from the germline V gene. CDR3 in DNA: TGTGCCAGCATTCCGACAGGGGGAACCTACAATGAGCAGTTCTTC. This encodes CASIPTGGTYNEQFF.

J is TRBJ1-6 and V is TRBV13; D is perhaps TRBD1 (5 bases). From germline, CDR1 is PRHDT and CDR2 FYEKMQ (reference sequence). Trimming stripped 1 base from V and 7 bases from J, with 11 bases between. This CDR3 region has 15 residues. The CDR3 protein is CASSLAGTGNSPLHF. The CDR3 DNA reads as TGTGCCAGCAGCTTAGCTGGGACTGGAAATTCACCCCTCCACTTT.

This chain uses TRBV7-6 with TRBJ2-5, with 7 positions matching TRBD1. Germline V gene lookup returns CDR1 SGHVS and CDR2 FNYEAQ. The CDR3 spans 15 residues. J lost 3 bases, V lost 1 base, and 5 bases had no gene match. CDR3 amino acids: CASSLGPTGKETQYF. CDR3 sequence (DNA): TGTGCCAGCAGCTTAGGCCCGACAGGGAAAGAGACCCAGTACTTC.

The chain has TRBV27 and TRBJ1-6; D gene uncertain. From germline, CDR1 is MNHEY and CDR2 SMNVEV (reference sequence). Between the trimmed V and J ends, which lost 8 bases and 9 bases, there was a span of 17 bases. CDR3 length: 14 amino acids. CDR3 amino acids: CASLGRNVRSPLHF. The CDR3 DNA sequence: TGTGCCAGCCTTGGCAGAAATGTTCGTTCACCCCTCCACTTT.

This clone was detected only a few times. This chain uses TRBV5-4 with TRBJ1-1, with D maybe TRBD1 (6 bases). Germline V CDR1 and CDR2: SGHNT, YYREEE (reference sequence). There are 14 residues in the CDR3. Trimming pared 4 bases from V and 1 base from J, leaving 11 bases between. The CDR3, as DNA: TGTGCCAGCAGCCTACCGACAGGGAACACTGAAGCTTTCTTT. This encodes CASSLPTGNTEAFF.

This clone is a singleton in its sample. The V gene is TRBV2, the J gene TRBJ2-2; 11 bases are a match to TRBD1. The CDR3 consists of 18 residues. Germline CDR1 is SNHLY and CDR2 is FYNNEI. With V trimmed by 2 bases and J by 0 bases, 5 bases remained unmatched. CDR3 sequence: CASSEPTGQGANTGELFF. The CDR3 DNA sequence: TGTGCCAGCAGTGAACCTACGGGACAGGGGGCGAACACCGGGGAGCTGTTTTTT.